These T cell receptor beta chains were read from a single sample in a study of T cell changes during pregnancy in multiple sclerosis. TCRdb's copy holds only in-frame clones and misses some; the assay was immunoSEQ multiplex PCR. The sample has 33,000 or so clones, 89% seen once. The starting material was CD8+ T cells from peripheral blood mononuclear cells, obtained in the third trimester of pregnancy. These receptors were obtained from a female donor with multiple sclerosis, enrolled in a pregnancy study. CDR3s include the opening cysteine and the closing phenylalanine or tryptophan. A D gene is named only where the DNA matches it firmly. A row's size may be missing; if present it is once, few, many or a size class.

CDR3 DNA	CDR3 protein	D gene	J gene	clone size	V gene
TGTGCCAGCATCGGTCCAGCAGGGTCCTACGAGCAGTACTTC	CASIGPAGSYEQYF	NA	TRBJ2-7	NA	TRBV2
TGTGCCAGCAGTTACGGAGTTTCCGGGGAGCTGTTTTTT	CASSYGVSGELFF	NA	TRBJ2-2	NA	TRBV6-5
TGTGCCAGCAGTGGCCGACAGGGTTTGAACACTGAAGCTTTCTTT	CASSGRQGLNTEAFF	TRBD1	TRBJ1-1	NA	TRBV6-1
TGTGCCAGCAGCCCCCAGCCCTACGCCCCTAGCGCCGAGACATTCTTC	CASSPQPYAPSAETFF	NA	TRBJ2-1	NA	TRBV27
TGTGCCAGCAGCGTAGGTGGGGCCAGGGGACGCCTCACAGATACGCAGTATTTT	CASSVGGARGRLTDTQYF	NA	TRBJ2-3	NA	TRBV9
TGTGCCAGCAGTTACTCGCCAGGGCGAGAGACCCAGTACTTC	CASSYSPGRETQYF	NA	TRBJ2-5	NA	TRBV6-6
TGTGCCAGCAGTTTGAACAGGGGGCTACGGGAAAAACTGTTTTTT	CASSLNRGLREKLFF	TRBD1	TRBJ1-4	NA	TRBV27
TGTGCCAGCGGATACCCAGGCGGGAGCGAGTCCAAAAACATTCAGTACTTC	CASGYPGGSESKNIQYF	TRBD2	TRBJ2-4	NA	TRBV27
TGTGCCAGCAGTTTCGTCGGGATCTCCTACAATGAGCAGTTCTTC	CASSFVGISYNEQFF	NA	TRBJ2-1	NA	TRBV28
TGTGCCAGCAGCCAGGACAGGGTCGGCAATCAGCCCCAGCATTTT	CASSQDRVGNQPQHF	TRBD1	TRBJ1-5	once	TRBV7-8
TGTGCCAGCAGCAGTACCTACAGGGCGATCTATGGCTACACCTTC	CASSSTYRAIYGYTF	NA	TRBJ1-2	NA	TRBV5-5
TGTGCCAGCAGCCCCCGACAGGGACAAGAGACCCAGTACTTC	CASSPRQGQETQYF	TRBD1	TRBJ2-5	NA	TRBV9
TGTGCCAGCAGCCCCGGGACAGGGGCGAGAACTGAAGCTTTCTTT	CASSPGTGARTEAFF	TRBD1	TRBJ1-1	NA	TRBV5-4
TGTGCCAGCAGTCCCCCAGGGGGCAGAGCCTACGAGCAGTACTTC	CASSPPGGRAYEQYF	TRBD1	TRBJ2-7	once	TRBV27
TGTGCCAGCAGCCCAGGGCAGGGCGCCTATGGCTACACCTTC	CASSPGQGAYGYTF	NA	TRBJ1-2	once	TRBV9
TGTGCCAGCAGCTTAATTAGCGGGGGGCATACCTACAATGAGCAGTTCTTC	CASSLISGGHTYNEQFF	TRBD2	TRBJ2-1	NA	TRBV7-6
TGCGCCAGCAGCCAAGCTACTATGAACACTGAAGCTTTCTTT	CASSQATMNTEAFF	NA	TRBJ1-1	NA	TRBV4-1
TGTGCCAGCAGTGAAGAGGAGACCTCCTACAATGAGCAGTTCTTC	CASSEEETSYNEQFF	NA	TRBJ2-1	NA	TRBV6-1
TGTGCCAGCCTGCCCAGGAACAGGGGAATGTGGGGCAATCAGCCCCAGCATTTT	CASLPRNRGMWGNQPQHF	TRBD1	TRBJ1-5	once	TRBV19
TGTGCCAGCAGTTTACCCCCCGACAGGGTTAGCAATCAGCCCCAGCATTTT	CASSLPPDRVSNQPQHF	TRBD1	TRBJ1-5	NA	TRBV28
TGTGCCAGCAGGGACAGGGTGACCTACAATGAGCAGTTCTTC	CASRDRVTYNEQFF	TRBD1	TRBJ2-1	once	TRBV2
TGTGCCAGCAACCAGGGGGGTTACCAAGAGACCCAGTACTTC	CASNQGGYQETQYF	NA	TRBJ2-5	NA	TRBV9
TGTGCCAGCAGCTTGATGAGGGAAAGGTATAATTCACCCCTCCACTTT	CASSLMRERYNSPLHF	NA	TRBJ1-6	NA	TRBV5-4
TGTGCCAGCAGCCTTCCGGGAACCAACAATGAGCAGTTCTTC	CASSLPGTNNEQFF	NA	TRBJ2-1	NA	TRBV9
TGTGCCAGCAGTTTGTCTAGTGGTCTCCAAGAGACCCAGTACTTC	CASSLSSGLQETQYF	NA	TRBJ2-5	NA	TRBV28
TGTGCCAGCAGTTTAAAGGGGCGCCCCCATGGCTACACCTTC	CASSLKGRPHGYTF	NA	TRBJ1-2	NA	TRBV28
TGTGCCTGGAGCTCCGCGGGGTTCTCCTACAATGAGCAGTTCTTC	CAWSSAGFSYNEQFF	NA	TRBJ2-1	NA	TRBV30
TGTGCCAGTAGTCCCCGGGGGGTCTACAATGAGCAGTTCTTC	CASSPRGVYNEQFF	TRBD2	TRBJ2-1	NA	TRBV19